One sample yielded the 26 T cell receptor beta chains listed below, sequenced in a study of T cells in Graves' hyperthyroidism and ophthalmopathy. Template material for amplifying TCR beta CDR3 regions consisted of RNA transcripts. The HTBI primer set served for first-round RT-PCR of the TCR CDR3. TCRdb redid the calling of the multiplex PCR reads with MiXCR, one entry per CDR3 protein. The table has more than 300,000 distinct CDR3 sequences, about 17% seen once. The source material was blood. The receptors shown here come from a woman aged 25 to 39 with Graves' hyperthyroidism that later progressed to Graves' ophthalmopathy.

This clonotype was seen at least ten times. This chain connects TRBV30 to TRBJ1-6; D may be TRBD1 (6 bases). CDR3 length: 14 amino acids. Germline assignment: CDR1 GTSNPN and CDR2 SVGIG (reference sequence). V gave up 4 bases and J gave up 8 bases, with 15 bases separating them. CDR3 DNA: TGTGCCTGGAATATTCAGGGGAGAGATTCACCCCTCCACTTT. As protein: CAWNIQGRDSPLHF. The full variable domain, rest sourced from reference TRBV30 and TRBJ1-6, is SQTIHQWPATLVQPVGSPLSLECTVEGTSNPNLYWYRQAAGRGLQLLFYSVGIGQISSEVPQNLSASRPQDRQFILSSKKLLLSDSGFYLCAWNIQGRDSPLHFGNGTRLTVT.

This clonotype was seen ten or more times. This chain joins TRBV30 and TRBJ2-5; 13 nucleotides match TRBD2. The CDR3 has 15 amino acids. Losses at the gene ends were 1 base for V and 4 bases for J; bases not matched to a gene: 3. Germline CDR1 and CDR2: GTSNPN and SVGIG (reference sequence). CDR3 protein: CAWSAGLAGIETQYF. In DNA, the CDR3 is TGTGCCTGGAGTGCGGGACTAGCGGGAATAGAGACCCAGTACTTC.

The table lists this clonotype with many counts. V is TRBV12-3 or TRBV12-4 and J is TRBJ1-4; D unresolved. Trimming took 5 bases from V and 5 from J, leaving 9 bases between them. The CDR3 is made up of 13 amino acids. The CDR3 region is CASSDTGNEKLFF. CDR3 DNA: TGTGCCAGCAGTGACACGGGGAATGAAAAACTGTTTTTT.

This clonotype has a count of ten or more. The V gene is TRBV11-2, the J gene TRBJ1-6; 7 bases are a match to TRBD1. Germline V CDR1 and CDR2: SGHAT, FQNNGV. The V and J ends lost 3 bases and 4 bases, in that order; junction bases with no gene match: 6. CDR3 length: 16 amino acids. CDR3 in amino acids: CASSFAPGQYNSPLHF. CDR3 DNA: TGTGCCAGCAGCTTCGCCCCGGGACAGTATAATTCACCCCTCCACTTT.

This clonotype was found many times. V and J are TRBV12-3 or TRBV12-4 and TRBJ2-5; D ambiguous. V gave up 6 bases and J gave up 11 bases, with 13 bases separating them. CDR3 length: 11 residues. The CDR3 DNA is TGTGCCAGCAGCGAAACACAGTATCAGTACTTC. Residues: CASSETQYQYF.

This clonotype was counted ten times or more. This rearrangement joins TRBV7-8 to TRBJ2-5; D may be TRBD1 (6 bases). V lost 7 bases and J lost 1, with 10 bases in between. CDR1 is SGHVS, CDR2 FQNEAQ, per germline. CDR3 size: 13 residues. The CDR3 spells CASNDRSQETQYF. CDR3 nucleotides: TGTGCCAGCAACGACAGGAGCCAAGAGACCCAGTACTTC. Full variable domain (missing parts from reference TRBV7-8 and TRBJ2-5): GAGVSQSPRYKVAKRGQDVALRCDPISGHVSLFWYQQALGQGPEFLTYFQNEAQLDKSGLPSDRFFAERPEGSVSTLKIQRTQQEDSAVYLCASNDRSQETQYFGPGTRLLVL.

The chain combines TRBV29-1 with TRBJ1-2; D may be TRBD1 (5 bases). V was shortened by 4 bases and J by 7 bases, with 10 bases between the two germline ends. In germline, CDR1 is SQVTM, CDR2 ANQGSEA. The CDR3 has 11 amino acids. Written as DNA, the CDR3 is TGCAGCGTTGGGGGGGAAAGTGGCTACACCTTC. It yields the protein CSVGGESGYTF. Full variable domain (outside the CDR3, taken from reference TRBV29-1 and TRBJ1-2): SAVISQKPSRDICQRGTSLTIQCQVDSQVTMMFWYRQQPGQSLTLIATANQGSEATYESGFVIDKFPISRPNLTFSTLTVSNMSPEDSSIYLCSVGGESGYTFGSGTRLTVV.

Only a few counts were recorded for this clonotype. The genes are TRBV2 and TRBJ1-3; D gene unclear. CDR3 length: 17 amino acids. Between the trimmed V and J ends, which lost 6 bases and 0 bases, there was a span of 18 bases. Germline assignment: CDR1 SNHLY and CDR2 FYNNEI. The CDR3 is CASRLILRWNSGNTIYF. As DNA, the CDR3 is TGTGCCAGCAGACTGATTTTGAGGTGGAACTCTGGAAACACCATATATTTT.

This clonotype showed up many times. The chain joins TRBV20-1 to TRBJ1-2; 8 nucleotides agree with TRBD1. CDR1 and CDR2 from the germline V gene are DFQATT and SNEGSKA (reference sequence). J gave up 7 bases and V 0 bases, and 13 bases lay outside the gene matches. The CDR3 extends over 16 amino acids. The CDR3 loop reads CSARDPLQGGYGGYTF. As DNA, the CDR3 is TGCAGTGCTAGAGATCCCCTACAGGGGGGTTATGGTGGCTACACCTTC.

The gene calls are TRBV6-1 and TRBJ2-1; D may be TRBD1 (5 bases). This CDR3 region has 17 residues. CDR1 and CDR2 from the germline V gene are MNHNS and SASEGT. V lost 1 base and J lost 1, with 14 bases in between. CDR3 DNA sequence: TGTGCCAGCAGTGAAGTCGACAGTAGTTATTCCTACAATGAGCAGTTCTTC. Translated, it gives CASSEVDSSYSYNEQFF.

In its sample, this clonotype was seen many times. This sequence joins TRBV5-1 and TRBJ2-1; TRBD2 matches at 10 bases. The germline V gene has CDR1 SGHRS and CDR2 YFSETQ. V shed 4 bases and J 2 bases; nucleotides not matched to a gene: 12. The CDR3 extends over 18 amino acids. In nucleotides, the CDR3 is TGCGCCAGCAGCCATGTAGAGGTAGCGGGGGGCCCCTACAATGAGCAGTTCTTC. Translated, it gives CASSHVEVAGGPYNEQFF.

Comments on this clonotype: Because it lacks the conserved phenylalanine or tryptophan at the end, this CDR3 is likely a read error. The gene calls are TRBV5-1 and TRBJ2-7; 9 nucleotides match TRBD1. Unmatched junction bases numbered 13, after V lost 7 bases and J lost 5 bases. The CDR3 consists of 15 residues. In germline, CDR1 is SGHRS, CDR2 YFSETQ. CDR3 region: CASCFGTGHYDEQYL. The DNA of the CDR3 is TGCGCCAGCTGTTTCGGGACAGGGCATTATGACGAGCAGTACCTC.

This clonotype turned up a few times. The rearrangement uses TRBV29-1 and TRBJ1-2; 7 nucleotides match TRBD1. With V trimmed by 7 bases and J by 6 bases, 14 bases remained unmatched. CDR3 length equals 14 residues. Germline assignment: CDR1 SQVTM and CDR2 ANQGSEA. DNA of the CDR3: TGCAGCGCGGTAGGGGGACAGAGAGGAGATGGCTACACCTTC. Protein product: CSAVGGQRGDGYTF.

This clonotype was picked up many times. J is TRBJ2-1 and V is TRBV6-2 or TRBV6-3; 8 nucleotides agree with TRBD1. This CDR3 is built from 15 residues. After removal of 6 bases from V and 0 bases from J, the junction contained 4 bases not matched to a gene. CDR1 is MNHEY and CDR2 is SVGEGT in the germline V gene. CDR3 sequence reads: CASRRTGSSYNEQFF. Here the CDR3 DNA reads TGTGCCAGCAGAAGGACAGGGAGCTCCTACAATGAGCAGTTCTTC.

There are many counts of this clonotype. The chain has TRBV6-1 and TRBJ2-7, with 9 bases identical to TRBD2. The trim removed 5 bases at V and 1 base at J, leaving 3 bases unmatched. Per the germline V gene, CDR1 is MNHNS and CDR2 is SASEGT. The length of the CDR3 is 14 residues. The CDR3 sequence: CASSLAGASYEQYF. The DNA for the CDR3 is TGTGCCAGCAGTTTAGCGGGAGCGTCCTACGAGCAGTACTTC.

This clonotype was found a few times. CDR3 amino acids: CATSRGVGNQPQHF. The CDR3 DNA is TGTGCCACCAGCAGAGGGGTGGGAAATCAGCCCCAGCATTTT. The genes are TRBV15 and TRBJ1-5; D ambiguous. V lost 1 base and J lost 4, with 8 bases in between. This CDR3 contains 14 residues. Looked up from germline, CDR1 is LNHNV and CDR2 is YYDKDF (reference sequence).

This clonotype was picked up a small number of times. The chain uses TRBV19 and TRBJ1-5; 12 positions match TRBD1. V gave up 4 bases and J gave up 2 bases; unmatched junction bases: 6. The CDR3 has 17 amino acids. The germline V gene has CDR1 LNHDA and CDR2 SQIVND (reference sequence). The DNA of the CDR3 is TGTGCCAGTAGTACCACCGGGACAGGGGGCGGCAATCAGCCCCAGCATTTT. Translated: CASSTTGTGGGNQPQHF.

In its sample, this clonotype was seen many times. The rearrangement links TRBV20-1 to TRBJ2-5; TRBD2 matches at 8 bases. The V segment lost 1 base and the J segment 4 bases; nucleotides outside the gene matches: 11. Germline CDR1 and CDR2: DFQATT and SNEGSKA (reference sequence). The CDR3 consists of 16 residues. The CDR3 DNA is TGCAGTGCTAGAGTCCACGGGGGGGGGGCCCGAGAGACCCAGTACTTC. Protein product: CSARVHGGGARETQYF.

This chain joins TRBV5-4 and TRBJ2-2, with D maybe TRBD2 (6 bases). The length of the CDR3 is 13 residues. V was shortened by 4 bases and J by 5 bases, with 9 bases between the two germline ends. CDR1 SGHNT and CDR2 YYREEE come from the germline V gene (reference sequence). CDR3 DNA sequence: TGTGCCAGCAGCCAGACTAGTACCGGGGAGCTGTTTTTT. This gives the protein CASSQTSTGELFF.

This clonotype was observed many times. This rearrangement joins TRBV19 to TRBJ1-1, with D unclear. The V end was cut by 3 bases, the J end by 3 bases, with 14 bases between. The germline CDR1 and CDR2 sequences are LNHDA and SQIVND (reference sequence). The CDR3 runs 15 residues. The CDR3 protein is CASSIAAERDTEAFF. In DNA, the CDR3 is TGTGCCAGTAGTATTGCCGCGGAGCGGGACACTGAAGCTTTCTTT. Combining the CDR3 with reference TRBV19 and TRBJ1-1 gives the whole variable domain DGGITQSPKYLFRKEGQNVTLSCEQNLNHDAMYWYRQDPGQGLRLIYYSQIVNDFQKGDIAEGYSVSREKKESFPLTVTSAQKNPTAFYLCASSIAAERDTEAFFGQGTRLTVV.

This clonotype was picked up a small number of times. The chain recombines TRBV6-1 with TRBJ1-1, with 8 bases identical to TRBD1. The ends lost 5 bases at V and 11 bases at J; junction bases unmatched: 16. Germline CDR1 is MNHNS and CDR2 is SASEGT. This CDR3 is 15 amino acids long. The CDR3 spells CASSKQGQVGLWAFF. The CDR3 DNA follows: TGTGCCAGCAGTAAACAGGGACAGGTCGGTCTTTGGGCTTTCTTT.

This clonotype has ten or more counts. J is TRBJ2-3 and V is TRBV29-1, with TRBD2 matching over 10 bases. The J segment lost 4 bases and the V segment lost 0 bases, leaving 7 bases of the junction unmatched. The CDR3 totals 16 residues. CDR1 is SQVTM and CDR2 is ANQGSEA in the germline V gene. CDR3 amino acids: CSVEDISGGRSDTQYF. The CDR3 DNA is TGCAGCGTTGAAGATATTAGCGGGGGGAGGTCAGATACGCAGTATTTT.

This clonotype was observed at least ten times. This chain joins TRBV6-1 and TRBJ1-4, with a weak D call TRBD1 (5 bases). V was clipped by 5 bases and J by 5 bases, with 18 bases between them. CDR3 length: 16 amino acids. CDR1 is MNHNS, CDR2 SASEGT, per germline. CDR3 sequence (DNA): TGTGCCAGCAGTTCGGGGGGAAGGGGACTCAATGAAAAACTGTTTTTT. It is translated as CASSSGGRGLNEKLFF.

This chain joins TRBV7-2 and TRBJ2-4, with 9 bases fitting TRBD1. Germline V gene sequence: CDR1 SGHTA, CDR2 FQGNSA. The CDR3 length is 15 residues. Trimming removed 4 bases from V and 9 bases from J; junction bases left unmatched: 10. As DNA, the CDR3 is TGTGCCAGCAGCTACCAAACAGGGGGCGAAGGCATTCAGTACTTC. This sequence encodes CASSYQTGGEGIQYF.

The CDR3 spells CASSLSRGREQYF. CDR3 nucleotides: TGTGCCAGCAGCTTATCAAGGGGGCGCGAGCAGTACTTC. J is TRBJ2-7 and V is TRBV11-3, with 7 bases lining up with TRBD1. The length of the CDR3 is 13 residues. Germline V gene lookup returns CDR1 SGHNT and CDR2 YENEEA. Unmatched junction bases numbered 4, after V lost 2 bases and J lost 6 bases.

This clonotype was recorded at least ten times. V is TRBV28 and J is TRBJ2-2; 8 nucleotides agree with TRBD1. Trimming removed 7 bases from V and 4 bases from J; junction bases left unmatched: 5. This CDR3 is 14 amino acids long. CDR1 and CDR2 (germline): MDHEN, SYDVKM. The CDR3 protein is CASIPGGGTGELFF. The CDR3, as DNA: TGTGCCAGCATCCCAGGGGGCGGCACCGGGGAGCTGTTTTTT. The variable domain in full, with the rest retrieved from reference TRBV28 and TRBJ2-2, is DVKVTQSSRYLVKRTGEKVFLECVQDMDHENMFWYRQDPGLGLRLIYFSYDVKMKEKGDIPEGYSVSREKKERFSLILESASTNQTSMYLCASIPGGGTGELFFGEGSRLTVL.